Listed below are T cell receptor beta chains from one sample, sequenced in a study of vaccination effects on CD4 cells after COVID-19. Generated by immunoSEQ multiplex PCR, the TCRdb table keeps only in-frame clones and is missing some. The table shows roughly 46,000 clones, with about 76% occurring only once. Antigens for these TCRs are unknown. Sequencing used CD4+ T cells from PBMCs cultured without peptide, obtained after COVID-19 vaccination. The receptors come from a human donor who had a prior SARS-CoV-2 infection. CDR3s include the opening cysteine and the closing phenylalanine or tryptophan. The order of the fields is clone size, D gene, CDR3 length, V gene, J gene, CDR3 protein, CDR3 DNA. The D gene is left open where the match is weak. Size is omitted from some rows. Given values are once, few, many or a class for expanded clones.

>few|TRBD2|15|TRBV5-4|TRBJ2-7
CASSLGLAEIYEQYF
TGTGCCAGCAGCTTGGGGCTAGCGGAAATCTACGAGCAGTACTTC
>NA|TRBD2|17|TRBV4-2|TRBJ2-1
CASSSQVSGGPYNEQFF
TGTGCCAGCAGCTCCCAAGTCAGCGGGGGACCCTACAATGAGCAGTTCTTC
>few|NA|13|TRBV3-1/TRBV3-2|TRBJ1-1
CASTVQGYTEAFF
TGTGCCAGCACCGTACAGGGATACACTGAAGCTTTCTTT
>once|NA|12|TRBV30|TRBJ1-2
CAWQGSTYGYTF
TGTGCCTGGCAGGGGTCCACTTATGGCTACACCTTC
>NA|NA|19|TRBV6-4|TRBJ2-5
CASSDESPTLRGLGETQYF
TGTGCCAGCAGTGACGAATCCCCCACCCTTAGGGGCCTGGGGGAGACCCAGTACTTC
>NA|NA|14|TRBV11-2|TRBJ2-5
CASSPIHGPGTWYF
TGTGCCAGCAGCCCCATCCATGGGCCGGGGACCTGGTACTTC
>NA|TRBD1|15|TRBV24-1|TRBJ2-7
CATSDSGTGFYEQYF
TGTGCCACCAGTGATTCCGGGACAGGGTTCTACGAGCAGTACTTC
>NA|NA|15|TRBV7-9|TRBJ1-2
CASSPYLAGLRGYTF
TGTGCCAGCAGCCCCTACCTAGCGGGGTTGCGCGGCTACACCTTC
>once|NA|15|TRBV15|TRBJ1-1
CATSRDLQENTEAFF
TGTGCCACCAGCAGAGACCTTCAAGAGAACACTGAAGCTTTCTTT
>NA|TRBD2|14|TRBV14|TRBJ2-5
CASSQDARGETQYF
TGTGCCAGCAGCCAAGATGCGCGGGGGGAGACCCAGTACTTC
>NA|TRBD1|15|TRBV19|TRBJ1-5
CASSIQTGFRQPQHF
TGTGCCAGTAGTATTCAGACAGGGTTCCGTCAGCCCCAGCATTTT
>NA|NA|11|TRBV18|TRBJ2-5
CASSPQETQYF
TGTGCCAGCTCACCTCAAGAGACCCAGTACTTC
>NA|TRBD2|14|TRBV20-1|TRBJ2-1
CSASISGSVYEQFF
TGCAGTGCTAGTATCAGCGGGAGTGTCTATGAGCAGTTCTTC
>NA|NA|14|TRBV2|TRBJ1-1
CASGGSSRDTEAFF
TGTGCCAGCGGGGGTTCGAGTAGGGACACTGAAGCTTTCTTT
>NA|TRBD1|15|TRBV15|TRBJ1-2
CATSRASGGIYGYTF
TGTGCCACCAGCAGAGCCTCAGGGGGTATCTATGGCTACACCTTC
>NA|NA|16|TRBV2|TRBJ2-5
CASSDGASGGGETQYF
TGTGCCAGCAGTGACGGGGCTAGCGGAGGGGGCGAGACCCAGTACTTC
>NA|NA|15|TRBV28|TRBJ1-5
CASSLWVGSNQPQHF
TGTGCCAGCAGTTTATGGGTGGGTAGCAATCAGCCCCAGCATTTT
>NA|TRBD1|15|TRBV5-4|TRBJ1-2
CASSSRQGVDYGYTF
TGTGCCAGCAGCTCCCGACAGGGGGTGGACTATGGCTACACCTTC
>NA|TRBD2|14|TRBV11-2|TRBJ2-3
CASSRTSPTDTQYF
TGTGCCAGCAGCAGGACTAGCCCCACAGATACGCAGTATTTT
>NA|NA|14|TRBV6-5|TRBJ1-3
CASSYSSTGNTIYF
TGTGCCAGCAGTTACTCTAGCACTGGAAACACCATATATTTT
>NA|TRBD1|15|TRBV7-2|TRBJ1-6
CASSLAWTGITPLHF
TGTGCCAGCAGCTTAGCTTGGACAGGAATAACACCCCTCCACTTT
>NA|TRBD2|15|TRBV27|TRBJ2-2
CASRSGTSSTGELFF
TGTGCCAGCAGGAGCGGGACTAGTAGCACCGGGGAGCTGTTTTTT
>NA|TRBD1|14|TRBV5-6|TRBJ2-7
CASSLDRGRYEQYF
TGTGCCAGCAGCTTGGACAGGGGGAGGTACGAGCAGTACTTC
>NA|NA|16|TRBV15|TRBJ2-5
CATSRGPLARQETQYF
TGTGCCACCAGCAGAGGACCGCTAGCGCGGCAAGAGACCCAGTACTTC
>NA|NA|13|TRBV24-1|TRBJ2-3
CATSGRAADTQYF
TGTGCCACCAGTGGCAGGGCGGCAGATACGCAGTATTTT
>NA|NA|15|TRBV28|TRBJ2-5
CASTPIDSFQETQYF
TGTGCCAGCACCCCAATAGACAGTTTCCAAGAGACCCAGTACTTC
>NA|NA|13|TRBV5-1|TRBJ1-1
CASSQGANTEAFF
TGCGCCAGCAGTCAGGGAGCAAACACTGAAGCTTTCTTT
>once|NA|14|TRBV6-5|TRBJ2-3
CASSVLRSTDTQYF
TGTGCCAGCAGCGTCTTAAGAAGCACAGATACGCAGTATTTT
>NA|NA|15|TRBV9|TRBJ2-5
CASSVYGGDGETQYF
TGTGCCAGCAGCGTATACGGGGGAGACGGGGAGACCCAGTACTTC
>once|NA|17|TRBV5-1|TRBJ2-7
CASSLAFIGQLTGEQYF
TGCGCCAGCAGCTTGGCTTTTATCGGACAGCTGACGGGAGAGCAGTACTTC
>NA|NA|14|TRBV18|TRBJ2-1
CASSPGISYNEQFF
TGTGCCAGCTCCCCGGGGATATCCTACAATGAGCAGTTCTTC
>NA|NA|14|TRBV6-2/TRBV6-3|TRBJ2-3
CASSPSTRFDTQYF
TGTGCCAGCAGTCCGTCGACTAGGTTTGATACGCAGTATTTT
>once|NA|14|TRBV5-1|TRBJ1-1
CASSFGGSVTEAFF
TGCGCCAGCAGCTTTGGGGGGTCGGTCACTGAAGCTTTCTTT
>NA|NA|14|TRBV5-1|TRBJ1-4
CASSFGRPDEKLFF
TGCGCCAGCAGCTTTGGCCGGCCTGATGAAAAACTGTTTTTT
>NA|TRBD2|16|TRBV18|TRBJ2-3
CASSRTSGGPTDTQYF
TGTGCCAGCTCGCGAACTAGCGGGGGTCCTACAGATACGCAGTATTTT
>once|NA|15|TRBV7-9|TRBJ1-1
CASSFPWLTNTEAFF
TGTGCCAGCAGCTTTCCGTGGCTGACGAACACTGAAGCTTTCTTT
>NA|NA|14|TRBV30|TRBJ2-3
CAWSIRPRAGAQYF
TGTGCCTGGAGTATTCGGCCCAGGGCGGGCGCGCAGTATTTT
>NA|TRBD1|15|TRBV5-1|TRBJ2-5
CASSVRTGGGETQYF
TGCGCCAGCAGCGTCCGGACAGGGGGCGGTGAGACCCAGTACTTC
>NA|TRBD1|16|TRBV18|TRBJ1-5
CASSPNGGTGGQPQHF
TGTGCCAGCTCACCAAATGGAGGGACAGGAGGACAGCCCCAGCATTTT
>NA|TRBD1|15|TRBV5-4|TRBJ1-4
CASSAGQGSNEKLFF
TGTGCCAGCAGCGCCGGACAGGGGTCGAATGAAAAACTGTTTTTT
>once|TRBD1|14|TRBV25-1|TRBJ2-3
CASSTGAGTDTQYF
TGTGCCAGCAGCACAGGGGCTGGCACAGATACGCAGTATTTT
>NA|TRBD1|14|TRBV27|TRBJ2-7
CASSPPGQTYEQYF
TGTGCCAGCAGTCCGCCGGGACAGACCTACGAGCAGTACTTC
>NA|NA|12|TRBV5-1|TRBJ2-5
CASSDGQGTQYF
TGCGCCAGCAGTGACGGACAAGGGACCCAGTACTTC
>NA|NA|13|TRBV5-5|TRBJ2-1
CASSLAGSNEQFF
TGTGCCAGCAGCTTGGCCGGGAGCAATGAGCAGTTCTTC
>NA|NA|15|TRBV6-5|TRBJ1-6
CASSFRQVYNSPLHF
TGTGCCAGCAGTTTTAGACAGGTCTATAATTCACCCCTCCACTTT
>NA|NA|14|TRBV3-1/TRBV3-2|TRBJ1-4
CASSLTDPNEKLFF
TGTGCCAGCAGCCTTACTGACCCTAATGAAAAACTGTTTTTT
>NA|TRBD2|15|TRBV2|TRBJ2-5
CASSVQRGTQETQYF
TGTGCCAGCAGTGTTCAGCGGGGGACACAAGAGACCCAGTACTTC
>NA|NA|16|TRBV30|TRBJ1-2
CAWSTGGMPTNYGYTF
TGTGCCTGGAGTACCGGTGGTATGCCAACTAACTATGGCTACACCTTC
>NA|NA|16|TRBV5-1|TRBJ2-1
CASSRTLGTHYNEQFF
TGCGCCAGCAGCCGGACGCTCGGGACTCACTACAATGAGCAGTTCTTC
>NA|NA|15|TRBV30|TRBJ2-7
CAWRALGEVSYEQYF
TGTGCCTGGAGGGCCTTGGGGGAGGTATCCTACGAGCAGTACTTC
>once|TRBD2|14|TRBV28|TRBJ2-5
CASSDSGDQETQYF
TGTGCCAGCAGTGATAGCGGGGACCAAGAGACCCAGTACTTC
>NA|NA|16|TRBV15|TRBJ2-7
CATSRGRRGSKFEQYF
TGTGCCACCAGCAGAGGTCGAAGGGGGAGTAAGTTTGAGCAGTACTTC